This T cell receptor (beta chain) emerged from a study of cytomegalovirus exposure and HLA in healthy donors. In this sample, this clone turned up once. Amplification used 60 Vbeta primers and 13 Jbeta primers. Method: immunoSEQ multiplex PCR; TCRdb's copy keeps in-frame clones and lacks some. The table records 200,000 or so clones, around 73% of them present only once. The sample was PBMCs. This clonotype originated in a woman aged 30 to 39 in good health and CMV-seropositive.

In DNA, the CDR3 is TGTGCCAGCAGCCTCAGGGGAAATATCCTTTACGAGCAGTACTTC. It encodes CASSLRGNILYEQYF. The V call is TRBV9, the J call TRBJ2-7; D might be TRBD1 (6 bases). The germline V and J ends were trimmed by 4 bases and 4 bases, with 18 bases remaining between them. From germline, CDR1 is SGDLS and CDR2 YYNGEE. The CDR3 covers 15 residues.